These 27 T cell receptor beta chains were all obtained from the same sample, sequenced in a study of cytomegalovirus exposure and HLA in healthy donors. Vbeta (60) and Jbeta (13) primers were used in the PCR. Sequenced by immunoSEQ multiplex PCR; TCRdb stores in-frame clones only, minus some. The repertoire includes some 78,000 clones, roughly 80% of them detected once, and approximately 29% sits in the top ten. Sequencing was performed on PBMCs. These receptors came from a man over 45 in good health and CMV-seropositive.

This clone was seen more than once but under ten times. The chain couples TRBV7-9 to TRBJ2-1, with TRBD1 matching 9 bases. Germline loops: CDR1 SEHNR, CDR2 FQNEAQ (reference sequence). CDR3 length: 16 residues. V lost 1 base and J lost 5; bases outside the gene matches: 6. The CDR3 loop is CASSLGLDRGNNEQFF. The CDR3 DNA reads TGTGCCAGCAGCTTAGGACTGGACAGGGGCAACAATGAGCAGTTCTTC.

The V and J genes are TRBV29-1 and TRBJ1-4; D not resolved. Germline CDR1 is SQVTM and CDR2 is ANQGSEA. Trimming pared 4 bases from V and 6 bases from J, leaving 9 bases between. This CDR3 region has 12 residues. Written as DNA, the CDR3 is TGCAGCGTTGTACAGTCGGATGAAAAACTGTTTTTT. Protein product: CSVVQSDEKLFF.

A note on this clone: At one boundary the junction diverges from the germline segment, which might be a read error. The CDR3 nucleotides read TGTGCTAGTGGGTCGGGACTAGCGGGAGTGGCGGCCAAAAACAGTCAGTACTTC. It translates to CASGSGLAGVAAKNSQYF. The chain uses TRBV12-5 and TRBJ2-4; TRBD2 agrees at 14 bases. This CDR3 has 18 residues. Germline CDR1 reads LGHNT; CDR2 reads FRNRAP.

V gene TRBV15 combines with J gene TRBJ1-5; TRBD1 agrees at 9 bases. The CDR3 spans 15 residues. The junction had 3 bases not matched to a gene; V was cut back by 0 bases and J by 6 bases. Germline V lookup: CDR1 LNHNV, CDR2 YYDKDF (reference sequence). The CDR3 loop is CATSREGTGTQPQHF. The CDR3 region has the DNA TGTGCCACCAGCAGAGAGGGGACAGGGACTCAGCCCCAGCATTTT.

This clone was counted once. V gene TRBV20-1 combines with J gene TRBJ1-1, with 7 bases matching TRBD1. The CDR3 has 11 residues. V dropped 3 bases and J dropped 11; count of bases not matched to a gene: 6. Germline CDR1 and CDR2: DFQATT and SNEGSKA (reference sequence). The CDR3 coding sequence is TGCAGTGCTAGTAGGGGGCGGAGGGCTTTCTTT. The encoded protein is CSASRGRRAFF.

The rearrangement uses TRBV5-6 and TRBJ2-7; 9 positions agree with TRBD2. Germline V gene sequence: CDR1 SGHDT, CDR2 YYEEEE. The length of the CDR3 is 14 residues. V shed 4 bases and J 7 bases; nucleotides not matched to a gene: 9. CDR3 protein: CASSMTSGRWEQYF. DNA for the CDR3: TGTGCCAGCAGCATGACTAGCGGAAGGTGGGAGCAGTACTTC. Combining the CDR3 with reference TRBV5-6 and TRBJ2-7 gives the whole variable domain DAGVTQSPTHLIKTRGQQVTLRCSPKSGHDTVSWYQQALGQGPQFIFQYYEEEERQRGNFPDRFSGHQFPNYSSELNVNALLLGDSALYLCASSMTSGRWEQYFGPGTRLTVT.

The rearrangement links TRBV30 to TRBJ2-5; D is perhaps TRBD1 (5 bases). The CDR3 covers 14 residues. Germline V lookup: CDR1 GTSNPN, CDR2 SVGIG (reference sequence). V gave up 0 bases and J gave up 4 bases, with 12 bases separating them. CDR3: CAWSVRFRGETQYF. In DNA form, the CDR3 reads TGTGCCTGGAGTGTACGTTTTAGGGGAGAGACCCAGTACTTC.

This chain links TRBV29-1 with TRBJ2-1; D is possibly TRBD1 (5 bases). Germline assignment: CDR1 SQVTM and CDR2 ANQGSEA. The CDR3 runs 15 residues. Trimming cost V 7 bases and J 2 bases, with 18 bases left between them. The CDR3 DNA sequence: TGCAGCGCCGTCACAGGCCTCAGTACCTACAATGAGCAGTTCTTC. Its protein product is CSAVTGLSTYNEQFF.

The rearrangement links TRBV18 to TRBJ2-2; D is possibly TRBD1 (5 bases). The CDR3 runs to 13 residues. V was trimmed by 3 bases and J by 6 bases, leaving 8 bases between them. Germline V gene sequence: CDR1 KGHSH, CDR2 LQKENI. The CDR3 sequence is CASSPQGSGELFF. DNA for the CDR3: TGTGCCAGCTCACCCCAGGGCTCCGGGGAGCTGTTTTTT.

This rearrangement joins TRBV15 to TRBJ2-7; D is unresolved. CDR1 and CDR2 from the germline V gene are LNHNV and YYDKDF (reference sequence). This CDR3 contains 12 residues. V was shortened by 8 bases and J by 4 bases, with 12 bases between the two germline ends. CDR3: CATSSSGYEQYF. CDR3 nucleotide sequence: TGTGCCACCTCCTCGTCAGGTTACGAGCAGTACTTC. The full variable domain, completed using reference TRBV15 and TRBJ2-7, is DAMVIQNPRYQVTQFGKPVTLSCSQTLNHNVMYWYQQKSSQAPKLLFHYYDKDFNNEADTPDNFQSRRPNTSFCFLDIRSPGLGDTAMYLCATSSSGYEQYFGPGTRLTVT.

V usage is TRBV18 and J usage is TRBJ2-7; D is undetermined. The germline gives CDR1 KGHSH, CDR2 LQKENI. Trimming stripped 4 bases from V and 2 bases from J, with 9 bases between. This CDR3 spans 13 amino acids. The CDR3: CASSRTVTYEQYF. CDR3 DNA sequence: TGTGCCAGCTCACGCACGGTAACCTACGAGCAGTACTTC.

The chain carries TRBV9 and TRBJ2-2; D unresolved. Germline V gene data show CDR1 as SGDLS and CDR2 as YYNGEE. The CDR3 runs to 14 residues. V was pared by 3 bases and J by 2 bases, with 8 bases between. The CDR3 DNA is TGTGCCAGCAGCGCCCTTCTAAACACCGGGGAGCTGTTTTTT. This gives the protein CASSALLNTGELFF.

The chain employs TRBV5-1 and TRBJ2-3; 9 bases are a match to TRBD2. Germline V gene data show CDR1 as SGHRS and CDR2 as YFSETQ. Germline trimming cut 0 bases from V and 4 bases from J; bases unmatched to any gene: 3. The length of the CDR3 is 15 residues. CDR3: CASSLVLAGPDTQYF. The CDR3 region has the DNA TGCGCCAGCAGCTTGGTCCTAGCGGGACCAGATACGCAGTATTTT. The variable domain in full, completed from reference TRBV5-1 and TRBJ2-3, reads KAGVTQTPRYLIKTRGQQVTLSCSPISGHRSVSWYQQTPGQGLQFLFEYFSETQRNKGNFPGRFSGRQFSNSRSEMNVSTLELGDSALYLCASSLVLAGPDTQYFGPGTRLTVL.

The chain has TRBV4-2 and TRBJ2-7; D call uncertain. Per the germline V gene, CDR1 is LGHNA and CDR2 is YNFKEQ. The CDR3 has 14 residues. Trimming stripped 1 base from V and 0 bases from J, with 7 bases between. CDR3 loop: CASSQVGVSYEQYF. CDR3 nucleotides: TGTGCCAGCAGCCAAGTGGGCGTCTCCTACGAGCAGTACTTC.

This clone has only a few counts. The J gene is TRBJ1-1, the V gene TRBV25-1; no definite D call. Germline-derived CDR1 and CDR2 are MGHDK and SYGVNS. CDR3 length: 14 residues. Trimming stripped 6 bases from V and 4 bases from J, with 15 bases between. The CDR3 coding sequence is TGTGCCAGCAGCTACTTGGACTGGGGCACTGAAGCTTTCTTT. It encodes CASSYLDWGTEAFF.

The chain is built from TRBV4-2 and TRBJ2-3, with TRBD2 as a possible D gene (7 bases). Per germline, CDR1 LGHNA and CDR2 YNFKEQ. Between the trimmed V and J ends, which lost 4 bases and 1 base, there was a span of 21 bases. The CDR3 covers 18 residues. As DNA, the CDR3 is TGTGCCAGCAGCCGCCTAGAGGGGGGAGGGCTTGGCACAGATACGCAGTATTTT. It yields the protein CASSRLEGGGLGTDTQYF.

This clone has a single count. The chain links TRBV15 to TRBJ2-1; 9 positions match TRBD2. V shed 0 bases and J 3 bases; nucleotides not matched to a gene: 6. The CDR3 consists of 17 residues. CDR1 is LNHNV and CDR2 is YYDKDF in the germline V gene (reference sequence). The CDR3 sequence: CATSRDLRLADYNEQFF. The DNA for the CDR3 is TGTGCCACCAGCAGAGATCTTAGACTAGCGGACTACAATGAGCAGTTCTTC. Based on the CDR3 plus reference TRBV15 and TRBJ2-1, the full variable domain is DAMVIQNPRYQVTQFGKPVTLSCSQTLNHNVMYWYQQKSSQAPKLLFHYYDKDFNNEADTPDNFQSRRPNTSFCFLDIRSPGLGDTAMYLCATSRDLRLADYNEQFFGPGTRLTVL.

V gene TRBV4-3 combines with J gene TRBJ2-5, with TRBD2 matching 7 bases. The CDR3 extends over 18 amino acids. Trimming removed 1 base from V and 5 bases from J; junction bases left unmatched: 16. Per germline, CDR1 LGHNA and CDR2 YSLEER. CDR3: CASSQGLDALAGRETQYF. The CDR3 DNA reads as TGCGCCAGCAGCCAAGGGCTTGATGCGTTAGCGGGTCGGGAGACCCAGTACTTC.

This clone was seen just once. DNA of the CDR3: TGTGCCAGCAAGGTGGCGGGGGTTGGAGAAGCTTTCTTT. As protein: CASKVAGVGEAFF. J is TRBJ1-1 and V is TRBV27, with D possibly being TRBD1 (5 bases). Per germline, CDR1 MNHEY and CDR2 SMNVEV (reference sequence). This CDR3 comprises 13 residues. The V gene lost 7 bases and the J gene lost 8 bases, with 17 bases spanning the gap.

The chain combines TRBV30 with TRBJ2-4, with 11 bases lining up with TRBD1. This CDR3 has 15 residues. Germline V lookup: CDR1 GTSNPN, CDR2 SVGIG (reference sequence). V gave up 5 bases and J gave up 1 base; unmatched junction bases: 4. CDR3 DNA sequence: TGTGCCTGGGGGGACAGGGGGATGGCCAAAAACATTCAGTACTTC. It yields the protein CAWGDRGMAKNIQYF.

This sequence joins TRBV2 and TRBJ2-1, with D unclear. Trimming stripped 5 bases from V and 8 bases from J, with 7 bases between. The CDR3 has 11 amino acids. Germline-derived CDR1 and CDR2 are SNHLY and FYNNEI. The CDR3 DNA reads TGTGCCAGCAGTTTACTCTATGAGCAGTTCTTC. It yields the protein CASSLLYEQFF.

V gene TRBV30 combines with J gene TRBJ1-5; 7 bases match TRBD1. The CDR3 totals 15 residues. V lost 3 bases and J lost 3; bases outside the gene matches: 8. Germline V gene data show CDR1 as GTSNPN and CDR2 as SVGIG (reference sequence). CDR3 residues: CAWSQTGTVNQPQHF. Here the CDR3 DNA reads TGTGCCTGGAGCCAAACCGGGACAGTCAATCAGCCCCAGCATTTT.

This clone was seen more than once but under ten times. This sequence joins TRBV11-2 and TRBJ1-6; D is unresolved. The CDR3 is 14 residues long. V gave up 2 bases and J gave up 9 bases, with 11 bases separating them. Germline V gene sequence: CDR1 SGHAT, CDR2 FQNNGV. CDR3 region: CASSLNSRGSPLHF. In DNA, the CDR3 is TGTGCCAGCAGCTTAAATTCCCGGGGTTCACCCCTCCACTTT.

The gene calls are TRBV5-4 and TRBJ1-2; TRBD1 matches 9 bases. Germline V gene data show CDR1 as SGHNT and CDR2 as YYREEE (reference sequence). The CDR3 spans 16 residues. J gave up 8 bases and V 3 bases, and 14 bases lay outside the gene matches. CDR3 coding DNA: TGTGCCAGCAGCTATTTTCTCCGGGACAGGGCATGGGGCTACACCTTC. Translated, it gives CASSYFLRDRAWGYTF.

The rearrangement uses TRBV4-2 and TRBJ2-6, with 7 bases lining up with TRBD1. The CDR3 spans 15 residues. After removal of 5 bases from V and 4 bases from J, the junction contained 5 bases not matched to a gene. Per germline, CDR1 LGHNA and CDR2 YNFKEQ. CDR3 sequence: CASSEGGRGANVLTF. The CDR3 nucleotides are TGTGCCAGCAGCGAAGGGGGCAGGGGGGCCAACGTCCTGACTTTC.

The V gene is TRBV30, the J gene TRBJ2-2; a possible D gene is TRBD1 (6 bases). CDR1 is GTSNPN and CDR2 is SVGIG in the germline V gene (reference sequence). The CDR3 covers 12 residues. The CDR3 DNA reads as TGTGCTCTACAGGGTTACACCGGGGAGCTGTTTTTT. Protein product: CALQGYTGELFF. Combining the CDR3 with reference TRBV30 and TRBJ2-2 gives the whole variable domain SQTIHQWPATLVQPVGSPLSLECTVEGTSNPNLYWYRQAAGRGLQLLFYSVGIGQISSEVPQNLSASRPQDRQFILSSKKLLLSDSGFYLCALQGYTGELFFGEGSRLTVL.

V and J are TRBV5-1 and TRBJ1-4, with D unclear. V was pared by 0 bases and J by 0 bases, with 3 bases between. Germline V gene data show CDR1 as SGHRS and CDR2 as YFSETQ. This CDR3 comprises 14 residues. CDR3 in amino acids: CASSLAATNEKLFF. DNA of the CDR3: TGCGCCAGCAGCTTGGCCGCAACTAATGAAAAACTGTTTTTT.